This TCR beta chain was identified during a study of T cell repertoires in cytomegalovirus infection. In the study overall: Recently identified HLA-C-restricted CMV epitopes were among the peptides used. Shared public TCR beta signatures pointed to both CMV infection and a matching HLA type.

This clonotype was observed a handful of times. The antigen remains unidentified. CDR1 is SGHNT and CDR2 is YYREEE in the germline V gene (reference sequence). The CDR3 sequence is 15 residues long. V dropped 4 bases and J dropped 1 base, with 11 bases sitting between them. Findings of the study overall: HLA-C-restricted CMV clonotypes gave the most frequent clonotype in two of eight donors. Carriers of CMV plus the relevant HLA were identified by cumulative public TCR beta family frequency.

Via MiXCR, TCRdb re-called the reads, giving one row per CDR3 protein. There are a few hundred thousand distinct CDR3 sequences in the sample; just under 35% occur only once, and roughly 14% lies in the top ten. The TCR sequence derives from a human donor in good health (CMV status not recorded). Some clones in this sample may be carry-over from other donors' samples. Sequences were derived from cultured PBMCs, sampled from culture after CMV antigen stimulation. This chain uses TRBV5-4 with TRBJ2-2; D ambiguous. The CDR3 bases are TGTGCCAGCAGCCCGGACCGAATGAACACCGGGGAGCTGTTTTTT. As protein: CASSPDRMNTGELFF.